This entry lists 30 T cell receptor beta chains sequenced from one sample in a study of blood T cells in healthy people across ages (dated by TCRdb to the mid-2010s). To prepare the library, 5' RACE was applied. TCRdb names Illumina HiSeq 2500 as the instrument used. A second PCR of 7 to 11 cycles was performed with a sample-barcoded 5' primer and a J-beta primer mix. TCRdb took the public reads, trimmed them with fastp at Q25, ran MiXCR for clone calling and kept in-frame beta chains. When rows share a CDR3 protein, they turn into one entry using the most common DNA and genes. The sample includes 1.5 million or so distinct CDR3 sequences, with roughly two fifths observed a single time. Clones ranked in the top ten supply approximately 4.1% of the sample. Material for sequencing was blood. These receptors came from a woman aged 18-30 years in good health.

This clonotype was counted at least ten times. This chain joins TRBV29-1 and TRBJ2-7; the D gene is possibly TRBD2 (6 bases). Trimming shortened V by 6 bases and J by 0 bases, and 15 bases separated the two germline ends. Per the germline V gene, CDR1 is SQVTM and CDR2 is ANQGSEA. The CDR3 contains 14 residues. CDR3 region: CSVCPGLHSYEQYF. In DNA, the CDR3 is TGCAGCGTATGCCCGGGACTGCACTCCTACGAGCAGTACTTC.

The chain is built from TRBV12-3 or TRBV12-4 and TRBJ1-6, with TRBD1 identical over 7 bases. Trimming removed 6 bases from V and 9 bases from J; junction bases left unmatched: 11. CDR3 length equals 15 residues. CDR3 sequence: CASSLGQVVSSPLHF. CDR3 bases: TGTGCCAGCAGCCTAGGACAGGTGGTCTCTTCACCCCTCCACTTT.

This clonotype was observed a handful of times. The chain is built from TRBV6-1 and TRBJ2-3, with 9 nucleotides matching TRBD2. V lost 3 bases to trimming and J lost 2 bases; unmatched junction nucleotides: 9. The CDR3 covers 17 residues. Germline CDR1 and CDR2: MNHNS and SASEGT. The CDR3 protein is CASSEWGLAGATDTQYF. The CDR3 nucleotides read TGTGCCAGCAGTGAGTGGGGATTAGCGGGGGCCACAGATACGCAGTATTTT.

This clonotype was seen ten or more times. The chain employs TRBV10-3 and TRBJ2-7, with no clear D. This CDR3 spans 12 amino acids. Germline CDR1 is ENHRY and CDR2 is SYGVKD. Trimming took 4 bases from V and 4 from J, leaving 8 bases between them. The CDR3 nucleotides are TGTGCCATCAGTGCCCACAAGTACGAGCAGTACTTC. Translation gives CAISAHKYEQYF.

The chain recombines TRBV20-1 with TRBJ2-5, with 10 positions matching TRBD2. Looked up from germline, CDR1 is DFQATT and CDR2 is SNEGSKA (reference sequence). This CDR3 has 15 residues. In nucleotides, the CDR3 is TGCAGGCCCTGGGTAGCGGGAGGCCTATTGGATGAGCAGTACTTC. This encodes CRPWVAGGLLDEQYF.

A single count supports this clonotype. This chain joins TRBV5-1 and TRBJ2-7; possibly TRBD2 for D (6 bases). Per germline, CDR1 SGHRS and CDR2 YFSETQ. The CDR3 extends over 15 amino acids. Trimming took off 3 bases at V and 7 bases at J, with 20 bases between the two ends. The CDR3 loop is CASSYPGTQLGEQYF. Here the CDR3 DNA reads TGCGCCAGCAGCTACCCCGGGACTCAGCTAGGTGAGCAGTACTTC.

There are a few counts of this clonotype. This chain connects TRBV27 to TRBJ2-6, with 7 nucleotides matching TRBD1. The CDR3 consists of 18 residues. Germline-derived CDR1 and CDR2 are MNHEY and SMNVEV (reference sequence). V shed 5 bases, J shed 0 bases, and the junction held 10 bases outside the gene matches. CDR3 region: CASSATGVLISGANVLTF. The CDR3 DNA reads TGTGCCAGCAGTGCTACAGGGGTACTTATCTCTGGGGCCAACGTCCTGACTTTC.

This sequence joins TRBV6-5 and TRBJ2-7; D may match TRBD1 or TRBD2 (5 bases each). Trimming shortened V by 7 bases and J by 3 bases, and 16 bases separated the two germline ends. CDR3 length: 14 amino acids. From germline, CDR1 is MNHEY and CDR2 SVGAGI. CDR3 in amino acids: CASKMGTQRYEQYF. The DNA for the CDR3 is TGTGCCAGCAAAATGGGGACGCAACGCTACGAGCAGTACTTC.

The chain employs TRBV12-3 or TRBV12-4 and TRBJ2-1; D is uncertain. The end of the DNA aligns better with TRBJ2-7, so the J call may be wrong. CDR3 length: 14 residues. This chain's CDR3 is CASKPGVSYNEQYF. DNA for the CDR3: TGTGCCAGCAAGCCAGGAGTCTCCTACAATGAGCAGTACTTC.

This chain joins TRBV20-1 and TRBJ2-7, with 7 positions matching TRBD2. This CDR3 has 15 residues. V was pared by 5 bases and J by 2 bases, with 12 bases of the junction left unmatched. CDR1 DFQATT and CDR2 SNEGSKA come from the germline V gene (reference sequence). This chain's CDR3 is CSAVRRAGLTYEQYF. The CDR3 nucleotides read TGCAGTGCTGTCCGGAGAGCGGGACTTACCTACGAGCAGTACTTC.

This clonotype has only a few counts. The V and J genes are TRBV12-3 or TRBV12-4 and TRBJ1-4, with D hard to call. The CDR3 has 14 residues. V was cut by 5 bases and J by 8 bases, with 15 bases left in between. CDR3 nucleotides: TGTGCCAGCAGTCCGGGCAGCAGCCAAGAAAAACTGTTTTTT. Amino acids: CASSPGSSQEKLFF.

Only one count was recorded for this clonotype. V is TRBV7-9 and J is TRBJ1-4; 7 nucleotides align to TRBD1. The CDR3 contains 15 residues. J gave up 4 bases and V 5 bases, and 7 bases lay outside the gene matches. Germline-derived CDR1 and CDR2 are SEHNR and FQNEAQ (reference sequence). The CDR3 sequence is CASSPGQALNEKLFF. The CDR3 nucleotides are TGTGCCAGCAGCCCAGGACAGGCGCTTAATGAAAAACTGTTTTTT.

Concerning this clonotype: This may arise from a read error, as a much more abundant clone is one base away. The V and J genes are TRBV6-2 or TRBV6-3 and TRBJ2-6; D gene ambiguous. Germline-derived CDR1 and CDR2 are MNHEY and SVGEGT. This CDR3 comprises 13 residues. The CDR3 region has the DNA TGTGCCTGCAGCCCCGCTGGGGCCAACGTCCTGACTTTC. Translated, it gives CACSPAGANVLTF.

The V gene is TRBV14, the J gene TRBJ1-6, with 9 positions matching TRBD1. Germline CDR1 is SGHDN and CDR2 is FVKESK. The V and J ends lost 5 bases and 6 bases, in that order; junction bases with no gene match: 5. CDR3 length: 15 residues. The CDR3 DNA reads TGTGCCAGCAGCACACAGGGGGCGCGTAATTCACCCCTCCACTTT. Translation: CASSTQGARNSPLHF.

In DNA form, the CDR3 reads TGTGCCACCAGTGACGCCGGGACAGGGGGTAACACCGGGGAGCTGTTTTTT. Protein sequence: CATSDAGTGGNTGELFF. The chain is built from TRBV24-1 and TRBJ2-2, with 11 bases lining up with TRBD1. Germline lookup yields CDR1 KGHDR and CDR2 SFDVKD. J was trimmed by 2 bases and V by 4 bases; bases with no gene match: 5. The CDR3 runs 17 residues.

V gene TRBV7-6 combines with J gene TRBJ2-1, with a possible D match to TRBD1 (5 bases). The V end was cut by 4 bases, the J end by 10 bases, with 8 bases between. Germline CDR1 and CDR2: SGHVS and FNYEAQ. The CDR3 has 11 residues. This CDR3 is CASSSDREQFF. The CDR3 DNA reads TGTGCCAGCAGCTCCGACAGAGAGCAGTTCTTC.

This chain connects TRBV5-1 to TRBJ2-3; unclear D gene. CDR3 length: 15 residues. CDR1 and CDR2 from the germline V gene are SGHRS and YFSETQ. The ends were cut back, 7 bases at V and 0 bases at J, with 15 bases in the middle. Here the CDR3 DNA reads TGCGCCAGCCTCTCAAGCCCAGACAGCACAGATACGCAGTATTTT. It codes for CASLSSPDSTDTQYF.

The J gene is TRBJ2-1, the V gene TRBV5-1; the match to TRBD2 covers 7 bases. The end of the DNA aligns better with TRBJ2-7, so the J call may be wrong. CDR3 length equals 15 residues. Germline V gives CDR1 SGHRS, CDR2 YFSETQ. In DNA, the CDR3 is TGCGCCAGCACCCTAGGGCTAGCGGAATACAATGAGCAGTACTTC. Its protein product is CASTLGLAEYNEQYF.

The chain uses TRBV28 and TRBJ2-5, with 11 bases that match TRBD2. With the DNA end fitting TRBJ2-7 better, the J assignment may be wrong. CDR1 is MDHEN, CDR2 SYDVKM, per germline. CDR3 size: 15 residues. The CDR3 nucleotides read TGTGCCAGCAGAGAAGGGACTAGCGGAAATTACGAGCAGTACTTC. As protein: CASREGTSGNYEQYF.

The gene calls are TRBV7-9 and TRBJ2-5; D is undetermined. The CDR3 length is 13 residues. CDR1 and CDR2 from the germline V gene are SEHNR and FQNEAQ (reference sequence). V lost 7 bases to trimming and J lost 5 bases, with 14 bases between them. The CDR3 coding sequence is TGTGCCAGCACCTTGGGGTCTATCGAGACCCAGTACTTC. This sequence encodes CASTLGSIETQYF.

The rearrangement uses TRBV5-6 and TRBJ1-1, with 9 bases that match TRBD1. Germline-derived CDR1 and CDR2 are SGHDT and YYEEEE. V lost 4 bases, J lost 8 bases, and 9 bases stayed unmatched. This CDR3 region has 14 residues. The CDR3 sequence: CASSLRDRESEAFF. In DNA, the CDR3 is TGTGCCAGCAGCCTCCGGGACAGGGAATCAGAAGCTTTCTTT.

This clonotype has only one observation. The chain links TRBV7-9 to TRBJ2-1; 9 nucleotides match TRBD2. V dropped 6 bases and J dropped 9; count of bases not matched to a gene: 0. Per the germline V gene, CDR1 is SEHNR and CDR2 is FQNEAQ (reference sequence). The CDR3 runs 11 residues. The CDR3 DNA reads TGTGCCAGCAGGCGGGAGGGTGAGCAGTTCTTC. It is translated as CASRREGEQFF.

This chain links TRBV5-1 with TRBJ2-1, with TRBD2 matching over 8 bases. Trimming at V came to 3 bases and at J to 2 bases, leaving 4 bases not matched to a gene. The germline V gene has CDR1 SGHRS and CDR2 YFSETQ. This CDR3 comprises 15 residues. The CDR3 here is CASSSGSGTYNEQFF. The CDR3 nucleotides are TGCGCCAGCAGCTCGGGTAGCGGGACCTACAATGAGCAGTTCTTC.

The rearrangement links TRBV28 to TRBJ1-1, with D possibly being TRBD1 (5 bases). V dropped 7 bases and J dropped 2 bases, with 14 bases sitting between them. CDR1 is MDHEN and CDR2 is SYDVKM in the germline V gene. This CDR3 has 14 amino acids. CDR3 amino acids: CASILSRGNTEAFF. DNA for the CDR3: TGTGCCAGCATCCTTTCTCGGGGCAACACTGAAGCTTTCTTT.

The gene calls are TRBV20-1 and TRBJ2-3, with 11 bases lining up with TRBD2. This CDR3 spans 12 amino acids. Germline V gene data show CDR1 as DFQATT and CDR2 as SNEGSKA (reference sequence). CDR3 nucleotides: TGCCGAGTTAGCGGGGGGGCAGATACGCAGTATTTT. Its translation: CRVSGGADTQYF.

The chain recombines TRBV6-5 with TRBJ2-1; D is perhaps TRBD1 (5 bases). Germline V gene lookup returns CDR1 MNHEY and CDR2 SVGAGI. The V and J ends lost 6 bases and 10 bases respectively, with 16 bases between them. CDR3 length: 13 amino acids. This CDR3 is CASSERQFEEQFF. CDR3 DNA sequence: TGTGCCAGCAGCGAGAGACAGTTCGAGGAGCAGTTCTTC.

The sample holds a few counts of this clonotype. This sequence joins TRBV20-1 and TRBJ2-3, with 9 bases lining up with TRBD1. The CDR3 consists of 14 residues. Germline V gene sequence: CDR1 DFQATT, CDR2 SNEGSKA (reference sequence). The ends lost 5 bases at V and 6 bases at J; junction bases unmatched: 9. CDR3 in DNA: TGCAGTGCTCCCGGGACAGGGTCGGTTGATACGCAGTATTTT. Its protein is CSAPGTGSVDTQYF.

This clonotype was picked up many times. The J gene is TRBJ2-3, the V gene TRBV15; D gene unclear. V lost 0 bases and J 6 bases, leaving 7 bases between the germline ends. Germline-derived CDR1 and CDR2 are LNHNV and YYDKDF (reference sequence). The CDR3 has 13 residues. CDR3 sequence: CATSRDSTDTQYF. The CDR3, as DNA: TGTGCCACCAGCAGAGATTCGACGGATACGCAGTATTTT. The full variable domain, in which reference TRBV15 and TRBJ2-3 provide the parts outside the CDR3, is DAMVIQNPRYQVTQFGKPVTLSCSQTLNHNVMYWYQQKSSQAPKLLFHYYDKDFNNEADTPDNFQSRRPNTSFCFLDIRSPGLGDTAMYLCATSRDSTDTQYFGPGTRLTVL.

This chain links TRBV4-3 with TRBJ2-1; D may be TRBD1 or TRBD2 (6 bases each). The V and J ends lost 1 base and 5 bases respectively, with 15 bases between them. The germline gives CDR1 LGHNA, CDR2 YSLEER. This CDR3 comprises 16 residues. The CDR3 sequence: CASSQVSGARDNEQFF. The CDR3 DNA reads as TGCGCCAGCAGCCAAGTCTCGGGGGCACGTGACAATGAGCAGTTCTTC.

This clonotype was recorded a few times. The V gene is TRBV27, the J gene TRBJ2-7; a weak D match, TRBD1 (6 bases). This CDR3 is 15 amino acids long. V shed 6 bases and J shed 1 base, with 16 bases lying between them. The germline gives CDR1 MNHEY, CDR2 SMNVEV (reference sequence). Written as DNA, the CDR3 is TGTGCCAGCAGAGAATTAAAGAGGGGGTCCTACGAGCAGTACTTC. Its translation: CASRELKRGSYEQYF.